The rows below give T cell receptor beta chains drawn from one sample of a study of CD8+CD57+ T cells in acquired aplastic anemia. TCRdb reanalysed the reads using MiXCR and keeps one entry per CDR3 protein. The sample yields fewer than 100,000 distinct CDR3 sequences, more than 40% seen once. Source material: sorted CD4+, CD8+, or CD8+CD57+ T cells (not recorded which) from PBMCs. The origin of the receptors is a human donor in good health, serving as a control. CDR3s include the opening cysteine and the closing phenylalanine or tryptophan. The D gene is left open where the match is weak. The listing skips clone size in some rows; elsewhere it reads once, few, many or a size class.

J gene | V gene | D gene | clone size | CDR3 protein | CDR3 DNA
TRBJ2-5 | TRBV5-1 | - | - | CASSLDRYASQETQYF | TGCGCCAGCAGCTTGGACAGGTACGCGAGCCAAGAGACCCAGTACTTC
TRBJ2-1 | TRBV24-1 | TRBD2 | - | CATQSGATGNEQFF | TGTGCCACCCAAAGCGGGGCCACGGGGAATGAGCAGTTCTTC
TRBJ1-5 | TRBV2 | TRBD1 | many | CASKGQWDQPQHF | TGTGCCAGCAAGGGACAGTGGGATCAGCCCCAGCATTTT
TRBJ2-5 | TRBV29-1 | - | - | CSVLRPGRETQYF | TGCAGCGTCCTAAGGCCAGGGAGAGAGACCCAGTACTTC
TRBJ2-7 | TRBV12-3/TRBV12-4 | TRBD2 | many | CASSLTSGSSYEQYF | TGTGCCAGCAGTCTTACTAGCGGTAGCTCCTACGAGCAGTACTTC
TRBJ1-1 | TRBV29-1 | - | few | CSVEGISGTEAFF | TGCAGCGTTGAAGGCATAAGCGGCACTGAAGCTTTCTTT
TRBJ2-1 | TRBV10-2 | TRBD1 | few | CASTDRLDEQFF | TGCGCCAGCACGGACAGGCTGGATGAGCAGTTCTTC
TRBJ1-1 | TRBV9 | - | many | CASSYAGTPDTEAFF | TGTGCCAGCAGCTACGCCGGGACCCCTGACACTGAAGCTTTCTTT
TRBJ2-7 | TRBV29-1 | - | many | CSAKGGSYHEQYF | TGCAGCGCCAAAGGGGGTAGCTACCACGAGCAGTACTTC
TRBJ2-5 | TRBV11-3 | TRBD2 | - | CASSPRLAGEVRETQYF | TGTGCCAGCAGCCCGAGACTAGCGGGAGAGGTCAGAGAGACCCAGTACTTC
TRBJ1-1 | TRBV19 | - | - | CAWSQGMNTEAFF | TGTGCCTGGAGTCAGGGGATGAACACTGAAGCTTTCTTT
TRBJ1-2 | TRBV7-4 | TRBD1 | - | CASSLRTGRLNNYGYTF | TGTGCCAGCAGTTTAAGGACAGGCCGACTGAATAACTATGGCTACACCTTC
TRBJ2-1 | TRBV7-1 | TRBD2 | - | CASSSTSGRAIQSSYNEQFF | TGTGCCAGCAGCTCTACTAGCGGGAGGGCCATACAGAGCTCCTACAATGAGCAGTTCTTC
TRBJ1-1 | TRBV6-7 | - | few | CASRLPVWAGTEAFF | TGTGCCAGCAGATTACCCGTTTGGGCGGGCACTGAAGCTTTCTTT
TRBJ2-5 | TRBV9 | TRBD2 | - | CASSVGSSGAQETQYF | TGTGCCAGCAGCGTCGGGTCTAGCGGGGCCCAAGAGACCCAGTACTTC